The clone carrying this TCR beta chain was seen more than once but under ten times. The repertoire was sequenced with immunoSEQ multiplex PCR; TCRdb's copy has only in-frame clones and lacks some. The sample yields about 140,000 clones, about 80% seen once. V was shortened by 3 bases and J by 1 base, with 12 bases between the two germline ends. The CDR3 extends over 16 amino acids. CDR1 is LNHDA, CDR2 SQIVND, per germline (reference sequence). These data originate in a study of blood T cell repertoires in COVID-19. For the study at large: Samples came from the United States, Italy and Spain, spanning acute and convalescent COVID-19.

This sequence was found in a human donor in a cohort sampled during active COVID-19. The J gene is TRBJ2-2, the V gene TRBV19; the D gene is possibly TRBD1 (6 bases). Sequencing was carried out using peripheral blood. CDR3 bases: TGTGCCAGTAGTATCGACAGGATGGTGAACACCGGGGAGCTGTTTTTT. Its protein is CASSIDRMVNTGELFF.